What follows are 6 T cell receptor beta chains derived from one specimen sequenced in a study of technical replicates of blood from a few donors. Libraries were prepared by immunoSEQ multiplex PCR; TCRdb keeps only in-frame clonotypes and omits some of them. The table lists some 79,000 clones, approximately 91% of them singletons. Sequences were obtained from T cells isolated from PBMCs. Source of these receptors: a human donor in good health. Some clones in this sample may be carry-over from other donors' samples.

J is TRBJ1-2 and V is TRBV7-9; 9 bases match TRBD1. CDR3 size: 13 residues. Germline V gene data show CDR1 as SEHNR and CDR2 as FQNEAQ (reference sequence). The ends lost 5 bases at V and 7 bases at J; junction bases unmatched: 5. CDR3 in amino acids: CASSQGQGGGYTF. For the CDR3, the DNA is TGTGCCAGCAGCCAGGGACAGGGTGGTGGCTACACCTTC. Full variable domain (outside the CDR3, taken from reference TRBV7-9 and TRBJ1-2): DTGVSQNPRHKITKRGQNVTFRCDPISEHNRLYWYRQTLGQGPEFLTYFQNEAQLEKSRLLSDRFSAERPKGSFSTLEIQRTEQGDSAMYLCASSQGQGGGYTFGSGTRLTVV.

The chain links TRBV6-5 to TRBJ2-3; D might be TRBD1 (5 bases). This CDR3 comprises 14 residues. Trimming shortened V by 5 bases and J by 4 bases, and 13 bases separated the two germline ends. Germline CDR1 MNHEY, CDR2 SVGAGI. This chain's CDR3 is CASSGAWGADTQYF. The CDR3 nucleotides read TGTGCCAGCAGTGGCGCCTGGGGCGCAGATACGCAGTATTTT.

The chain joins TRBV2 to TRBJ2-5; 7 bases map to TRBD1. CDR1 SNHLY and CDR2 FYNNEI come from the germline V gene. With 10 bases clipped from V and 2 bases from J, the junction kept 10 bases outside the gene matches. The CDR3 totals 14 residues. The CDR3 nucleotides are TGTGCCACCGATACGGCCAGGGGGCAAGAGACCCAGTACTTC. This sequence encodes CATDTARGQETQYF. The full variable domain, completed using reference TRBV2 and TRBJ2-5, is EPEVTQTPSHQVTQMGQEVILRCVPISNHLYFYWYRQILGQKVEFLVSFYNNEISEKSEIFDDQFSVERPDGSNFTLKIRSTKLEDSAMYFCATDTARGQETQYFGPGTRLLVL.

The rearrangement joins TRBV6-8 to TRBJ2-7, with 7 bases lining up with TRBD1. The germline V gene encodes CDR1 MNHGY and CDR2 SAAAGT. J was trimmed by 0 bases and V by 0 bases; bases with no gene match: 17. This CDR3 has 20 residues. CDR3 in DNA: TGTGCCAGCAGTTACTCTACGAACAGGGGAAAAGATGTTTTCTCCTACGAGCAGTACTTC. Translating gives CASSYSTNRGKDVFSYEQYF.

The CDR3 sequence: CASSQASSGYYEQYF. DNA of the CDR3: TGTGCCAGCAGCCAGGCTTCTAGCGGGTACTACGAGCAGTACTTC. V is TRBV4-2 and J is TRBJ2-7; 8 nucleotides match TRBD2. The CDR3 runs 15 residues. V dropped 3 bases and J dropped 3; count of bases not matched to a gene: 7. Germline CDR1 reads LGHNA; CDR2 reads YNFKEQ.

The chain is built from TRBV27 and TRBJ2-1; 10 bases line up with TRBD2. V trimming: 2 bases; J trimming: 13 bases; junction bases outside the gene matches: 17. This CDR3 spans 17 amino acids. Looked up from germline, CDR1 is MNHEY and CDR2 is SMNVEV (reference sequence). The CDR3 reads CASSLLAGAVPPVLQFF. The CDR3 DNA follows: TGTGCCAGCAGTTTACTAGCGGGAGCAGTTCCCCCTGTACTACAGTTCTTC.